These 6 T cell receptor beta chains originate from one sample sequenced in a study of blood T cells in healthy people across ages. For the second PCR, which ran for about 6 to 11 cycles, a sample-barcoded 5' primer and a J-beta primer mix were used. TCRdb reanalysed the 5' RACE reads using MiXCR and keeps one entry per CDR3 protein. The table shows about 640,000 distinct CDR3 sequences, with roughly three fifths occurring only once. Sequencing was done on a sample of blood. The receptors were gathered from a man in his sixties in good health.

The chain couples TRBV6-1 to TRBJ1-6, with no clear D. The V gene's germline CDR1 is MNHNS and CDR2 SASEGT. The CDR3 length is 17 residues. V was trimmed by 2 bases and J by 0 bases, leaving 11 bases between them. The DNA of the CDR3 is TGTGCCAGCAGTGAACGGGCATGGGGCTCCTATAATTCACCCCTCCACTTT. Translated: CASSERAWGSYNSPLHF.

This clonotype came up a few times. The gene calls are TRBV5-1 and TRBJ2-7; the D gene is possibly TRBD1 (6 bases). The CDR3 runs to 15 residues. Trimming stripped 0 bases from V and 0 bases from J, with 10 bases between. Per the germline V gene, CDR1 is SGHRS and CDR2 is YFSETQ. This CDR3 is CASSLGQGSSYEQYF. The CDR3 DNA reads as TGCGCCAGCAGCTTGGGGCAGGGGAGCTCCTACGAGCAGTACTTC.

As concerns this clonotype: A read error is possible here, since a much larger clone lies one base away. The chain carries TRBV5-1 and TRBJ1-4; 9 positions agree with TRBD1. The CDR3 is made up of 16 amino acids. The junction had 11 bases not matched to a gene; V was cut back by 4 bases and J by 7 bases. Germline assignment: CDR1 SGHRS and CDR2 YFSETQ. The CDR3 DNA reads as TGCGCCAGCAGCCCGGTCGTTACAGGGGGCAGTGAAAAACTGTTTTTT. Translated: CASSPVVTGGSEKLFF.

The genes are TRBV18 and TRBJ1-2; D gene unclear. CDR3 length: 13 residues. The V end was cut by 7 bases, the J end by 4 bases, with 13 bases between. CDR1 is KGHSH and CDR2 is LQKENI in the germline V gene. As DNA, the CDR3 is TGTGCCAGCTTTAATACACTCCGCTATGGCTACACCTTC. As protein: CASFNTLRYGYTF.

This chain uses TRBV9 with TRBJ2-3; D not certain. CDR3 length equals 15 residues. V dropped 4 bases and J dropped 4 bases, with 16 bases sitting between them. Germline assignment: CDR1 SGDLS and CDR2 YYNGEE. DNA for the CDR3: TGTGCCAGCAGCCGTAGAATGGGCACGGCAGATACGCAGTATTTT. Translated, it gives CASSRRMGTADTQYF.

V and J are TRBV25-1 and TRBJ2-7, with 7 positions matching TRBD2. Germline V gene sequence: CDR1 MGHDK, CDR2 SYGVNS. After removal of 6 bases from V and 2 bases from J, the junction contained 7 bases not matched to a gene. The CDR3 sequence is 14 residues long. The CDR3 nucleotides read TGTGCCAGCAGCCACACCGGGGGGACCTACGAGCAGTACTTC. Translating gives CASSHTGGTYEQYF.